This TCR beta chain was profiled in a study of blood T cell repertoires in COVID-19 (dated by TCRdb to 2018 to 2020). Broadly, across the study: The collaborator samples originated in the United States, Italy and Spain and spanned the acute and convalescent phases of COVID-19. The dataset comprised deeply sampled blood TCRbeta repertoires from subjects exposed to, actively infected with, or recovered from COVID-19. Where HLA class I and class II types were available, the types were taken from metadata supplied by the sample provider, not from assay-based typing. Sample metadata almost always included a de-identified subject ID, COVID-19 status, age in years and sex. The repertoires were released in a freely available public database intended as a resource for research on the immune response to SARS-CoV-2. Samples came from the ongoing ImmuneRACE study (first 160 participants) plus 1,254 subjects from 6 global collaborators. The prospective study material was composed of cDNA or gDNA derived from T cells, B-cell-depleted T cells, or PBMCs.

The paper as a whole reports these results and caveats: The amount of clinical and demographic metadata varied by source and participant and was provided uncurated.

At the junction V is shortened by 6 bases and J by 4 bases, with 15 bases in between. From a lookup of the germline V gene (reference sequence), CDR1 and CDR2 are LNHDA and SQIVND. Including cysteine and phenylalanine, the CDR3 has 15 amino acids. The retained sequence is limited to the CDR3, 45 bases, with the frame set at the first base. TCRbeta CDR3 regions were amplified from genomic DNA by means of the immunoSEQ Assay, a bias-controlled multiplex PCR. Per the authors' processing: The number of nucleated cells in each sample was estimated from the amplification of reference gene primers within the assay. To quantify the absolute abundance of each unique TCRbeta CDR3 rearrangement, sequence reads were collapsed and filtered. For each sample, productive Simpson clonality was calculated as the square root of Simpson's diversity index over productive rearrangements. This immuneACCESS table, as held by TCRdb, lists in-frame sequences with V and J called but not all clones. Of the missing ones, under half trace to an unresolved V gene in checked studies; the others have no known cause. D and trimming come from the DNA, and the V and J calls and clone size come from that table. The sample data list 360,000 or so clones, and approximately 89% of these were observed just once. Together, the top ten hold around 4% of the sample.

In regard to this clone: Its antigen target is currently unknown. Per-nucleotide qualities are absent, and no much larger clonotype sits a single base away.

One collaborating source in Seattle enrolled patients during active infection and followed them longitudinally through the course of disease. Whole blood was collected in K2EDTA tubes by collaborating institutions according to the institutions' own protocols. Collaborator samples were shipped for TCRbeta analysis as frozen whole blood, isolated PBMCs, or DNA extracted from either sample type. This receptor was taken from a woman in her fifties or sixties with COVID-19, enrolled during active disease. The rearranged chain carries TRBV19 and TRBJ2-2; the best D guess is TRBD1, with 5 bases matching. The sample comprised peripheral blood. The CDR3 is CASRSPRVSTGELFF. The base sequence is TGTGCCAGTAGATCACCCAGGGTGAGCACCGGGGAGCTGTTTTTT. Outside the CDR3, residues come from the reference TRBV19 and TRBJ2-2 proteins, so the full variable domain is: DGGITQSPKYLFRKEGQNVTLSCEQNLNHDAMYWYRQDPGQGLRLIYYSQIVNDFQKGDIAEGYSVSREKKESFPLTVTSAQKNPTAFYLCASRSPRVSTGELFFGEGSRLTVL.